One T cell receptor (beta chain) is described in this entry. Its antigen is undetermined. The source of the sample is a study of T cells expressing NK-cell markers. Looking at the study overall: Seropositivity for HCMV was found in seven of the eight sequenced donors, with one seronegative. Findings and caveats of the study: Where a handful of donors were concerned, these clonotypes also led the CD3+CD56-NKG2C+ fraction.

From the 5' RACE reads, TCRdb lists one entry per CDR3 protein and no DNA. The sample table sets out about 390,000 distinct CDR3 sequences. The CDR3 length is 15 residues. Germline-derived CDR1 and CDR2 are SNHLY and FYNNEI. Source material: blood T cells: a sorted CD56 or NKG2C T cell subset, CD4+ or CD8+ T cells, or bulk PBMC T cells (not recorded which). The TCR was taken from a woman between 50 and 59 years old in good health. The chain uses TRBV2 and TRBJ2-5; the D call of TRBD1 rests on TCRdb alone, since no DNA is present to check it. CDR3 sequence reads: CASTAGQGSQETQYF.